The 32 T cell receptor beta chains reported below all come from one sample, sequenced in a study of prognosis after radiotherapy for stage I lung cancer. Two-round multiplex PCR on genomic DNA was the method by which TCR beta CDR3 was amplified. Primers were specific to each TRBV and TRBJ gene in first-round PCR. TCRdb re-derived calls from the multiplex PCR reads in MiXCR, one entry per CDR3 protein. The table has approximately 26,000 distinct CDR3 sequences, around 40% seen once; the top ten hold 20% to 25%. The sequencing here drew on PBMCs, taken before or after stereotactic body radiation therapy (not recorded which). The receptors originated from a donor at least 50 years old with non-small cell lung cancer.

In this sample, this clonotype is medium-sized (0.01 to 0.1%). The chain uses TRBV5-1 and TRBJ1-6; no definite D call. In germline, CDR1 is SGHRS, CDR2 YFSETQ. This CDR3 is 14 amino acids long. The V and J ends lost 0 bases and 10 bases respectively, with 11 bases between them. The CDR3 DNA follows: TGCGCCAGCAGCTTGGGTGGGAACCCCTCACCCCTCCACTTT. Its protein is CASSLGGNPSPLHF.

Concerning this clonotype itself: A far larger clone is off by one base, so a read error is likely. The rearrangement uses TRBV6-4 and TRBJ2-6; no reliable D call. Germline V gene sequence: CDR1 MRHNA, CDR2 SNTAGT. V was trimmed by 10 bases and J by 4 bases, leaving 11 bases between them. The CDR3 is 13 amino acids. This CDR3 is CAIRFTGANVLTF. The CDR3 DNA follows: TGTGCCATCAGATTCACGGGGGCCAACGTCCTGACTTTC.

The sample holds many counts of this clonotype. The chain has TRBV20-1 and TRBJ1-3; no clear D gene. The V gene's germline CDR1 is DFQATT and CDR2 SNEGSKA (reference sequence). The V end lost 5 bases, the J end lost 0 bases, and 11 bases lay between the germline ends. CDR3 length: 14 residues. The CDR3 DNA sequence: TGCAGTGCTCCCGTACGAGACTCTGGAAACACCATATATTTT. It yields the protein CSAPVRDSGNTIYF.

Notes on this clonotype: This may be a read error, as it is one base from a much larger clone. This rearrangement joins TRBV5-5 to TRBJ1-5; 7 bases agree with TRBD1. CDR3 length: 13 residues. Germline lookup yields CDR1 SGHKS and CDR2 YYEKEE (reference sequence). The CDR3 DNA is TGTACCAGCAGCCACAGGGGCGGACAGCCCCAGCATTTT. Protein product: CTSSHRGGQPQHF.

This clonotype showed up many times. The chain couples TRBV6-1 to TRBJ2-3; D call uncertain. This CDR3 region has 12 residues. V shed 7 bases and J shed 8 bases, with 13 bases lying between them. The germline V gene encodes CDR1 MNHNS and CDR2 SASEGT. Written as DNA, the CDR3 is TGTGCCAGCACCAGAGACTCTGGTACGCAGTATTTT. Its translation: CASTRDSGTQYF.

Regarding this clonotype: A read error is the likely source, as a far larger clone sits one nucleotide away. V is TRBV6-9 and J is TRBJ1-1, with D possibly TRBD1 on 5 matching bases. Germline values: CDR1 MNHGY, CDR2 SVAAGI. This CDR3 is built from 14 residues. CDR3 DNA sequence: TGTGCCAGCAGTTACAGGGTAGAGAACACTGAATCTTTCTTT. This gives the protein CASSYRVENTESFF.

This clonotype showed up many times. The rearrangement links TRBV14 to TRBJ2-1; 12 nucleotides line up with TRBD1. Looked up from germline, CDR1 is SGHDN and CDR2 is FVKESK. Trimming cost V 3 bases and J 8 bases; bases outside gene matches: 8. CDR3 length: 16 amino acids. The CDR3 DNA reads TGTGCCAGCAGCCAGATAACCGGGACAGGGGGCCATGAGCAGTTCTTC. Translating gives CASSQITGTGGHEQFF.

Sample share makes this clonotype medium-sized (0.01 to 0.1%). The DNA for the CDR3 is TGTGCCAGCAGCCAAGCCCGGCAGGCGAATCGGAGGGGGGCCTACGAGCAGTACTTC. Translation gives CASSQARQANRRGAYEQYF. This chain joins TRBV3-1 and TRBJ2-7, with D perhaps assigned TRBD1 or TRBD2 (6 bases each). V lost 1 base to trimming and J lost 2 bases, with 24 bases between them. The CDR3 spans 19 residues. Germline CDR1 is LGHDT and CDR2 is YNNKEL (reference sequence).

Regarding this clonotype: A much larger clone is a single base away; this may be a read error. The rearrangement links TRBV6-5 to TRBJ2-4, with 14 bases fitting TRBD2. V lost 4 bases, J lost 7 bases, and 12 bases stayed unmatched. From germline, CDR1 is MNHEY and CDR2 SVGAGI. The CDR3 runs to 18 residues. CDR3 protein: CASSSKSWTSGRSNIQYF. The CDR3 region has the DNA TGTGCCAGCAGTTCCAAATCCTGGACTAGCGGGAGGAGTAACATTCAGTACTTC.

CDR3 DNA sequence: TGTGCCAGCATATCGCCCGGGACAGGGGATTCCTATGGCTACACCTTC. It specifies CASISPGTGDSYGYTF. This chain uses TRBV28 with TRBJ1-2, with 10 bases that match TRBD1. The V gene's germline CDR1 is MDHEN and CDR2 SYDVKM. The V gene end was trimmed by 7 bases and the J gene end by 4 bases; junction bases not matched to a gene: 12. This CDR3 region has 16 residues.

This clonotype was observed at least ten times. The rearrangement joins TRBV24-1 to TRBJ2-1, with a possible D match to TRBD1 (6 bases). Germline CDR1 is KGHDR and CDR2 is SFDVKD. CDR3 length: 15 residues. V was pared by 4 bases and J by 4 bases, with 13 bases between. As DNA, the CDR3 is TGTGCCACCAGTGACTCGGACAGCTTGTACAATGAGCAGTTCTTC. It yields the protein CATSDSDSLYNEQFF.

The chain uses TRBV28 and TRBJ2-3; D assignment may be TRBD1 or TRBD2 (5 bases each). From germline, CDR1 is MDHEN and CDR2 SYDVKM. The CDR3 is made up of 14 amino acids. The V gene lost 7 bases and the J gene lost 4 bases, with 15 bases spanning the gap. CDR3 protein: CASKEGWGADTQYF. For the CDR3, the DNA is TGTGCCAGCAAAGAGGGGTGGGGCGCAGATACGCAGTATTTT.

This clonotype occurred many times. The chain is built from TRBV9 and TRBJ2-2, with 13 positions matching TRBD2. The CDR3 is 16 amino acids. The trim removed 3 bases at V and 3 bases at J, leaving 2 bases unmatched. Germline V lookup: CDR1 SGDLS, CDR2 YYNGEE. CDR3 in DNA: TGTGCCAGCAGCGAGGGACTAGCGGGGCACACCGGGGAGCTGTTTTTT. This gives the protein CASSEGLAGHTGELFF.

This clonotype has a count of ten or more. CDR3 coding DNA: TGTGCCATCAGTGAGGCTAGCGGCACAGATACGCAGTATTTT. Translating gives CAISEASGTDTQYF. The chain couples TRBV10-3 to TRBJ2-3, with D tentatively TRBD2 (6 bases). CDR3 length equals 14 residues. CDR1 is ENHRY, CDR2 SYGVKD, per germline. The V end was cut by 2 bases, the J end by 1 base, with 7 bases between.

This clonotype has just one count. This chain connects TRBV5-5 to TRBJ1-4; D is unclear. This CDR3 is 15 amino acids long. Trimming shortened V by 0 bases and J by 4 bases, and 10 bases separated the two germline ends. From germline, CDR1 is SGHKS and CDR2 YYEKEE (reference sequence). The CDR3 nucleotides are TGTGCCAGCAGCTTGGAGGGCAGACTTAATGAAAAACTGTTTTTT. Its translation is CASSLEGRLNEKLFF.

This clonotype was observed at least ten times. Mismatch with germline at one junction end may stem from a read error. The chain links TRBV6-1 to TRBJ2-5; D possibly matches TRBD1 or TRBD2 (6 bases each). Germline CDR1 and CDR2: MNHNS and SASEGT. The CDR3 is 14 residues long. DNA of the CDR3: TGTGCCAGCAGTCAAGCAGGGGCGGGGGAGACCCAGTACTTC. Translated: CASSQAGAGETQYF.

This clonotype was counted ten times or more. A much bigger clone sits one base away, suggesting this may be a read error. Since the CDR3 does not end with the conserved phenylalanine or tryptophan, this likely comes from a read error. The rearrangement joins TRBV20-1 to TRBJ1-1, with D hard to call. Germline CDR1 is DFQATT and CDR2 is SNEGSKA (reference sequence). The CDR3 consists of 13 residues. The ends were cut back, 6 bases at V and 2 bases at J, with 13 bases in the middle. The CDR3 here is CSATYLTNTEAFL. CDR3 coding DNA: TGCAGTGCAACGTACCTCACCAACACTGAAGCTTTCCTT.

Turning to this clonotype: At one end the junction does not follow the germline gene, possibly because of a read error. The chain employs TRBV5-1 and TRBJ2-6; 8 positions agree with TRBD1. CDR1 and CDR2 (germline): SGHRS, YFSETQ. The CDR3 runs 16 residues. The CDR3 nucleotides read TGCGCCAGCAGATACTTCAGGGGGCCCGGGGCCAACGTCATGACTTTC. Translating gives CASRYFRGPGANVMTF.

This rearrangement joins TRBV6-1 to TRBJ2-7; 13 bases line up with TRBD2. In germline, CDR1 is MNHNS, CDR2 SASEGT. This CDR3 is 14 amino acids long. V dropped 6 bases and J dropped 7; count of bases not matched to a gene: 6. The CDR3 sequence: CASSPGTSGIEQYF. The CDR3 DNA reads TGTGCCAGCAGCCCAGGGACTAGCGGGATTGAGCAGTACTTC.

The V and J genes are TRBV20-1 and TRBJ2-7; possibly TRBD1 or TRBD2 for D (5 bases each). The CDR3 is 13 residues long. V lost 3 bases, J lost 3 bases, and 12 bases lay in between. The V gene's germline CDR1 is DFQATT and CDR2 SNEGSKA (reference sequence). CDR3 sequence: CSASEGLLYEQYF. CDR3 nucleotides: TGCAGTGCTAGTGAGGGGCTACTCTACGAGCAGTACTTC.

The genes are TRBV5-6 and TRBJ2-2, with TRBD2 matching 8 bases. The CDR3 is 15 amino acids. The germline CDR1 and CDR2 sequences are SGHDT and YYEEEE. V shed 0 bases and J 7 bases; nucleotides not matched to a gene: 5. The CDR3 bases are TGTGCCAGCAGCTTGGGTCCTAGCGGGTTCGGGGAGCTGTTTTTT. Its translation: CASSLGPSGFGELFF.

As for this clonotype: A far larger clone is just one base off, so this is likely a read error. J is TRBJ2-7 and V is TRBV6-4, with TRBD2 identical over 12 bases. The junction had 4 bases not matched to a gene; V was cut back by 6 bases and J by 1 base. Germline-derived CDR1 and CDR2 are MRHNA and SNTAGT. The length of the CDR3 is 15 residues. CDR3 loop: CASRCGLAGSYEQYF. DNA of the CDR3: TGTGCCAGCAGGTGTGGACTAGCGGGATCCTACGAGCAGTACTTC.

This clonotype was seen ten or more times. DNA for the CDR3: TGCGCCAGCAGCTCGGGGACAGGGGATAGCACAGATACGCAGTATTTT. Translated, it gives CASSSGTGDSTDTQYF. V and J are TRBV5-1 and TRBJ2-3; the match to TRBD1 covers 10 bases. Germline CDR1 and CDR2: SGHRS and YFSETQ. Trimming at V came to 3 bases and at J to 0 bases, leaving 4 bases not matched to a gene. The CDR3 is 16 amino acids.

There are many counts of this clonotype. This chain links TRBV5-6 with TRBJ2-3; 12 nucleotides match TRBD1. CDR3 size: 16 residues. Losses at the gene ends were 4 bases for V and 4 bases for J; bases not matched to a gene: 7. The germline gives CDR1 SGHDT, CDR2 YYEEEE. The CDR3 sequence: CASSLPGTGGADTQYF. The CDR3 coding sequence is TGTGCCAGCAGCCTGCCCGGGACAGGGGGCGCAGATACGCAGTATTTT. Full variable domain (outside the CDR3, taken from reference TRBV5-6 and TRBJ2-3): DAGVTQSPTHLIKTRGQQVTLRCSPKSGHDTVSWYQQALGQGPQFIFQYYEEEERQRGNFPDRFSGHQFPNYSSELNVNALLLGDSALYLCASSLPGTGGADTQYFGPGTRLTVL.

The chain is built from TRBV30 and TRBJ2-2; no reliable D call. Germline CDR1 reads GTSNPN; CDR2 reads SVGIG (reference sequence). With 2 bases removed from V and 7 bases from J, the gap between germline ends came to 11 bases. The CDR3 is 13 residues long. The CDR3 reads CAWSSVGSGELFF. The CDR3 DNA reads as TGTGCCTGGAGTTCAGTTGGCAGCGGGGAGCTGTTTTTT.

This clonotype has a count of ten or more. The chain combines TRBV10-3 with TRBJ2-1, with 7 bases that match TRBD1. Germline lookup yields CDR1 ENHRY and CDR2 SYGVKD. The length of the CDR3 is 13 residues. V was clipped by 10 bases and J by 6 bases; unmatched bases: 9. The CDR3 DNA is TGTGCCACCAGGGGGACGGTGAGCAATGAGCAGTTCTTC. Translating it yields CATRGTVSNEQFF.

This clonotype was detected ten times or more. This rearrangement joins TRBV20-1 to TRBJ2-6, with D uncertain. The CDR3 consists of 13 residues. The germline V gene encodes CDR1 DFQATT and CDR2 SNEGSKA (reference sequence). Between the trimmed V and J ends, which lost 6 bases and 5 bases, there was a span of 11 bases. This CDR3 is CSAVRTRANVLTF. CDR3 sequence (DNA): TGCAGTGCGGTCAGGACGAGGGCCAACGTCCTGACTTTC.

Concerning this clonotype: A read error may produce the germline difference seen at one junction end. The J gene is TRBJ2-2, the V gene TRBV2; D remains unclear. The CDR3 extends over 14 amino acids. CDR1 and CDR2 from the germline V gene are SNHLY and FYNNEI. This CDR3 is CASSSGQRTVELFF. The CDR3 DNA follows: TGTGCCAGCAGTTCCGGCCAGCGTACCGTGGAGCTGTTTTTT. Together with reference TRBV2 and TRBJ2-2, the CDR3 gives the full variable domain: EPEVTQTPSHQVTQMGQEVILRCVPISNHLYFYWYRQILGQKVEFLVSFYNNEISEKSEIFDDQFSVERPDGSNFTLKIRSTKLEDSAMYFCASSSGQRTVELFFGEGSRLTVL.

Regarding this clonotype: A much larger clone differs by one base, so this may be a read error. Here the CDR3 reads CASILTGVYGYTF. CDR3 DNA sequence: TGTGCCAGCATCTTGACAGGGGTCTATGGCTACACCTTC. This chain joins TRBV7-9 and TRBJ1-2, with TRBD1 matching over 8 bases. V lost 7 bases and J lost 4; bases outside the gene matches: 5. This CDR3 region has 13 residues. Germline CDR1 reads SEHNR; CDR2 reads FQNEAQ (reference sequence).

Here the CDR3 DNA reads TGCGCCAGCCGTCTGGCCCCCGCCGACACCGGGGAGCTGTTTTTT. Protein sequence: CASRLAPADTGELFF. This sequence joins TRBV5-1 and TRBJ2-2, with D unresolved. V was cut by 7 bases and J by 3 bases, with 16 bases left in between. CDR3 length equals 15 residues. Germline assignment: CDR1 SGHRS and CDR2 YFSETQ.

This rearrangement joins TRBV13 to TRBJ2-3, with no clear D. V lost 7 bases and J lost 1, with 18 bases in between. The CDR3 loop spans 16 amino acids. Germline CDR1 and CDR2: PRHDT and FYEKMQ (reference sequence). The CDR3 DNA reads TGTGCCAGCATCCCCGTTTTGGGCCTCTGCACAGATACGCAGTATTTT. As protein: CASIPVLGLCTDTQYF.

This clonotype was seen ten or more times. A read error is possible here, since a much larger clone lies one base away. This CDR3 is CSARDLHGRRFF. The CDR3 DNA reads as TGCAGTGCTAGAGATCTCCACGGGAGGAGGTTCTTC. The chain uses TRBV20-1 and TRBJ2-1; TRBD2 aligns across 7 bases. The CDR3 length is 12 residues. Trimming cost V 0 bases and J 15 bases; bases outside gene matches: 8. Germline V CDR1 and CDR2: DFQATT, SNEGSKA (reference sequence).